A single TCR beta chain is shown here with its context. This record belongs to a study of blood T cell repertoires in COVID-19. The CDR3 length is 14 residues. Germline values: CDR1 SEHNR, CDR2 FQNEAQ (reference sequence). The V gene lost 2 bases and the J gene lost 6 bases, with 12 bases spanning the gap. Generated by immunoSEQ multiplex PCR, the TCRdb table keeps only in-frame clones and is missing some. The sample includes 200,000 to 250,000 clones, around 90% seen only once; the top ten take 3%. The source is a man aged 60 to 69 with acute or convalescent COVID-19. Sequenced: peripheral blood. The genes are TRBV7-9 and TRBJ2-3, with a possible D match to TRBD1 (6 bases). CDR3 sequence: CASSLITGSDTQYF. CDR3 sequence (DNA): TGTGCCAGCAGCTTAATCACAGGGTCGGATACGCAGTATTTT.